This paragraph covers one T cell receptor beta chain sequence. The antigen remains undetermined. Vbeta (60) and Jbeta (13) primers were used in the PCR. Sequencing used immunoSEQ multiplex PCR; TCRdb keeps in-frame clones, though not all of them. This sample has 150,000 to 200,000 clones; roughly 82% occur once, and the top ten carry more than 0.4%. V was pared by 3 bases and J by 0 bases, with 12 bases of the junction left unmatched. The CDR3 is made up of 20 amino acids. Germline CDR1 reads MDHEN; CDR2 reads SYDVKM. The data stem from a study of cytomegalovirus exposure and HLA in healthy donors. Study-wide findings and caveats: No immune exposure information besides CMV serostatus was available.

The chain joins TRBV28 to TRBJ2-6; 9 bases are a match to TRBD1. The specimen was PBMCs. The receptor comes from a woman in her fifties or sixties in good health and CMV-seronegative. The CDR3 region has the DNA TGTGCCAGCAGTTTCCGGGACAGGGCCACCCTGGGCTCTGGGGCCAACGTCCTGACTTTC. It encodes CASSFRDRATLGSGANVLTF.